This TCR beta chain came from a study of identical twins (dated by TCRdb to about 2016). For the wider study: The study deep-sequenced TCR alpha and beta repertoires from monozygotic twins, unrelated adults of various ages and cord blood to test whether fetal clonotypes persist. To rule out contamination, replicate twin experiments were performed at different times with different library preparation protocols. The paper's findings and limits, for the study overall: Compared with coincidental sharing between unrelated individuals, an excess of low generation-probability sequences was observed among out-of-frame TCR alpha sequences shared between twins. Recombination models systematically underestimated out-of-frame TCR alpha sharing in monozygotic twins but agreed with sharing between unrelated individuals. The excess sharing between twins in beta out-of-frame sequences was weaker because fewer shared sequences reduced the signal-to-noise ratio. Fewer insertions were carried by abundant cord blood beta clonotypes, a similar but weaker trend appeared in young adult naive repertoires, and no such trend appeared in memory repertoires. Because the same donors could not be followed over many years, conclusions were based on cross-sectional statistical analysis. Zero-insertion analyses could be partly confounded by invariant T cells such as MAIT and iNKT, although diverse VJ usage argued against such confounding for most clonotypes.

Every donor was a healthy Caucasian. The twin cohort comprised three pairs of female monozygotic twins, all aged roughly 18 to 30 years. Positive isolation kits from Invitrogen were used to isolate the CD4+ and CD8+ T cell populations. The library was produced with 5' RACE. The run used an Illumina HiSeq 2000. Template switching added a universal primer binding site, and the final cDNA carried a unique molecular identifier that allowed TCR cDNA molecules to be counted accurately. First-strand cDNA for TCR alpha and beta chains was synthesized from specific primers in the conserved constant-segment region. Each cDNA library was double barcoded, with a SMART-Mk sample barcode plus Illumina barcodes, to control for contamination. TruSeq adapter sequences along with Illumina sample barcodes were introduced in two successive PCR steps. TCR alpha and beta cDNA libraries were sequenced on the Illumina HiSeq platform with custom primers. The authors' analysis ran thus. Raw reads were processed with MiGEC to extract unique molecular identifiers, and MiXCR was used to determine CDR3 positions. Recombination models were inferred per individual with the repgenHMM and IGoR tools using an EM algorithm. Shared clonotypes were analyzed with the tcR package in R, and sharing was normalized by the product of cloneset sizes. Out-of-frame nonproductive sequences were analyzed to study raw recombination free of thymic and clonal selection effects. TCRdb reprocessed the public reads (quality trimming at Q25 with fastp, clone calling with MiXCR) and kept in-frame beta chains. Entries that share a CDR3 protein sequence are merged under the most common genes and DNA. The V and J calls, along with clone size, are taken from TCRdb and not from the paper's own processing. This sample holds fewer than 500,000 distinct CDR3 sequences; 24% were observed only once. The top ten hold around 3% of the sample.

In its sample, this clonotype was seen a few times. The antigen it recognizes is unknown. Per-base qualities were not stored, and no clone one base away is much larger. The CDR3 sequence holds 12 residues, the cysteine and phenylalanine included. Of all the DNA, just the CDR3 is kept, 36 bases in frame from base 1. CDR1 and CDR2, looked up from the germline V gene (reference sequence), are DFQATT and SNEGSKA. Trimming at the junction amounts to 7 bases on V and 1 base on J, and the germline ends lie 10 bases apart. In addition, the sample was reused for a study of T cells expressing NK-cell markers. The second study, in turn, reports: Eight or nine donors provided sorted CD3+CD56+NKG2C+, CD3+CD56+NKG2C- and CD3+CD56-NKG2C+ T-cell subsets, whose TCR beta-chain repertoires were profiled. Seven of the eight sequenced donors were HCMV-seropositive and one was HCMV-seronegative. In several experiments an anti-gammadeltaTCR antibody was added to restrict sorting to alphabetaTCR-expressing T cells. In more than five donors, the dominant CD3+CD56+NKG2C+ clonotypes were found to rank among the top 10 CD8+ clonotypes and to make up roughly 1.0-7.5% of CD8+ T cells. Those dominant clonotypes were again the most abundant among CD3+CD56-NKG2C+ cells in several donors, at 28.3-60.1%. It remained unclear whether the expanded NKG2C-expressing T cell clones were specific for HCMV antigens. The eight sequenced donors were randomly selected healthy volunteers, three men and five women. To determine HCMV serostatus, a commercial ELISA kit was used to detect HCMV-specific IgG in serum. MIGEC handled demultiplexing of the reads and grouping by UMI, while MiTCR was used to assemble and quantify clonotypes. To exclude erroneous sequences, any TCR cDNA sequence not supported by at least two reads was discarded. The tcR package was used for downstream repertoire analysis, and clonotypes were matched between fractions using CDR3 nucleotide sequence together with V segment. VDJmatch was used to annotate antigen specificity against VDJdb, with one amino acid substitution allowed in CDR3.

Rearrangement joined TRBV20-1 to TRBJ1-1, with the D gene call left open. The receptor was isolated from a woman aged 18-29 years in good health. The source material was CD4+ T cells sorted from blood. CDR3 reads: CSGARGNTEAFF. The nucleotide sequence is TGCAGTGGGGCTCGGGGGAACACTGAAGCTTTCTTT.